These T cell receptor beta chains were read from a single sample in a study of T cells in Graves' hyperthyroidism and ophthalmopathy. TCRdb re-derived calls from the multiplex PCR reads in MiXCR, one entry per CDR3 protein. The data contain more than 300,000 distinct CDR3 sequences, around 13% of them seen just once; the ten biggest clones take up around a tenth. The material sequenced was blood. The receptors derive from a woman younger than 30 with Graves' hyperthyroidism. The CDR3 runs from the conserved cysteine through the conserved F or W. D genes are given only for firm matches. The size entry is marked missing in some rows and otherwise reads once, few, many or a size class.

J: TRBJ1-5
V: TRBV12-3/TRBV12-4
D: .
size: many
DNA: TGTGCCAGCAGTTTAAACCATAACAATCAGCCCCAGCATTTT
CDR3: CASSLNHNNQPQHF

J: TRBJ2-6
V: TRBV28
D: .
size: .
DNA: TGTGCCAGCAGTTTATCGGGCGGCCGCTCTGGGGCCAACGTCCCGACTTTC
CDR3: CASSLSGGRSGANVPTF

J: TRBJ1-1
V: TRBV28
D: .
size: many
DNA: TGTGCCAGCAGCTCCGGACAGATTGAAGCTTTCTTT
CDR3: CASSSGQIEAFF

J: TRBJ1-5
V: TRBV7-2
D: .
size: many
DNA: TGTGCCAGCAGCTTACGGTACGGGGAAGGCAATCAGCCCCAGCATTTT
CDR3: CASSLRYGEGNQPQHF

J: TRBJ2-3
V: TRBV14
D: .
size: many
DNA: TGTGCCAGCAGCCAGTCATTCCGCACAGATACGCAGTATTTT
CDR3: CASSQSFRTDTQYF

J: TRBJ2-5
V: TRBV10-3
D: .
size: many
DNA: TGTGCCATCAGTGGAACCGGAGAGGAGACCCAGTACTTC
CDR3: CAISGTGEETQYF

J: TRBJ2-5
V: TRBV5-1
D: .
size: many
DNA: TGCGCCAGCAGCTTGGTGCGGGTGGAGACCCAGTACTTC
CDR3: CASSLVRVETQYF

J: TRBJ2-1
V: TRBV15
D: .
size: many
DNA: TGTGCCACCAGCAGAGATCTTACGGCCTACAATGAGCAGTTCTTC
CDR3: CATSRDLTAYNEQFF

J: TRBJ2-5
V: TRBV20-1
D: TRBD1
size: many
DNA: TGCAGTGCTGTCCTGTCGGCAGGGGGAGAGACCCAGTACTTC
CDR3: CSAVLSAGGETQYF

J: TRBJ2-7
V: TRBV28
D: .
size: many
DNA: TGTGCCAGCAGTTCCCTGGAGCCGAGCTCCTACGAGCAGTACTTC
CDR3: CASSSLEPSSYEQYF

J: TRBJ2-5
V: TRBV5-1
D: .
size: many
DNA: TGCGCCAGCAGCCCCTTCAAGGGCCCCCCGGAGACCCAGTACTTC
CDR3: CASSPFKGPPETQYF

J: TRBJ2-2
V: TRBV6-1
D: .
size: .
DNA: TGTGCCAGCAGTAAAGTTTGGGAGTCGGGCACCGGGGAGCTGTTTTTT
CDR3: CASSKVWESGTGELFF

J: TRBJ2-3
V: TRBV12-3/TRBV12-4
D: .
size: many
DNA: TGTGCCAGCAGTGCGGCGGGCCCAGATACGCAGTATTTT
CDR3: CASSAAGPDTQYF

J: TRBJ2-7
V: TRBV6-2/TRBV6-3
D: .
size: many
DNA: TGTGCCAGCAGTTACTTGCGCGAGCAGTACTTC
CDR3: CASSYLREQYF

J: TRBJ1-1
V: TRBV11-2
D: TRBD1
size: many
DNA: TGTGCCAGCAGGCTAAACAGGGGGAAGAACACTGAAGCTTTCTTT
CDR3: CASRLNRGKNTEAFF

J: TRBJ2-1
V: TRBV13
D: TRBD2
size: many
DNA: TGTGCCAGCAGCTCAACGCTAGCGGAACAAACCTACAATGAGCAGTTCTTC
CDR3: CASSSTLAEQTYNEQFF

J: TRBJ2-2
V: TRBV7-2
D: TRBD2
size: many
DNA: TGTGCCAGCAGCTCTCTAGCGGGAGAAATTACCGGGGAGCTGTTTTTT
CDR3: CASSSLAGEITGELFF

J: TRBJ1-2
V: TRBV2
D: .
size: many
DNA: TGTGCCAGCAGGCGACTGGGGACAACCCTGGGCTACACCTTC
CDR3: CASRRLGTTLGYTF

J: TRBJ1-1
V: TRBV6-1
D: .
size: many
DNA: TGTGCCAGCAGCGGTTTCCTTTTGGGGGGCACTGAAGCTTTCTTT
CDR3: CASSGFLLGGTEAFF

J: TRBJ2-5
V: TRBV11-2
D: TRBD2
size: .
DNA: TGTGCCAGCAGCCAAGCGGGAGGGCCCCGGGAGACCCAGTACTTC
CDR3: CASSQAGGPRETQYF

J: TRBJ2-7
V: TRBV5-8
D: .
size: many
DNA: TGTGCCAGCAGCTTGGGCAGGCCCCGCACCCCCTACGAGCAGTACTTC
CDR3: CASSLGRPRTPYEQYF

J: TRBJ1-2
V: TRBV28
D: .
size: many
DNA: TGTGCCAGCAGTTTATCCGGCAGGGTGACGGGTGGCTACACCTTC
CDR3: CASSLSGRVTGGYTF

J: TRBJ2-1
V: TRBV7-3
D: TRBD2
size: many
DNA: TGTGCCAGCAGCTCCCTAGCGGGGGGGGGGAATGAGCAGTTCTTC
CDR3: CASSSLAGGGNEQFF

J: TRBJ2-5
V: TRBV5-1
D: TRBD1
size: many
DNA: TGCGCCAGCAGCTTGGATTCAGGGACAGCGTACCAAGAGACCCAGTACTTC
CDR3: CASSLDSGTAYQETQYF

J: TRBJ2-7
V: TRBV20-1
D: .
size: many
DNA: TGCAGTGCCCCAACAGGTCGATCCTACGAGCAGTACTTC
CDR3: CSAPTGRSYEQYF

J: TRBJ2-3
V: TRBV7-9
D: TRBD1
size: many
DNA: TGTGCCAGCAGCTACCGATCCACAGGGGCAGATACGCAGTATTTT
CDR3: CASSYRSTGADTQYF

J: TRBJ1-6
V: TRBV7-9
D: .
size: few
DNA: TGTGCCAGCGCAGGGACGGATTCACCCCTCCACTTT
CDR3: CASAGTDSPLHF

J: TRBJ1-2
V: TRBV27
D: TRBD1
size: many
DNA: TGTGCCAGCAGTTTTTCAAACAGGGGGGACTATGGCTACACCTTC
CDR3: CASSFSNRGDYGYTF

J: TRBJ2-3
V: TRBV4-1
D: .
size: many
DNA: TGCGCCAGCAGCCTCTTTGGGGGGGGGGCGATTAGCACAGATACGCAGTATTTT
CDR3: CASSLFGGGAISTDTQYF

J: TRBJ2-7
V: TRBV27
D: .
size: many
DNA: TGTGCCAGCAGTTTATCGGCGGGCGAATACGAGCAGTACTTC
CDR3: CASSLSAGEYEQYF

J: TRBJ1-4
V: TRBV2
D: .
size: many
DNA: TGTGCCAGCAGTACGGGACGGAATCATGAAAAACTGTTTTTT
CDR3: CASSTGRNHEKLFF

J: TRBJ2-5
V: TRBV28
D: TRBD2
size: many
DNA: TGTGCCAGCAAATCTAGCGGGGGGGCGGAGACCCAGTACTTC
CDR3: CASKSSGGAETQYF

J: TRBJ2-7
V: TRBV7-2
D: .
size: many
DNA: TGTGCCAGCAGCTCCAACATCCACGAGCAGTACTTC
CDR3: CASSSNIHEQYF

J: TRBJ2-7
V: TRBV6-2/TRBV6-3
D: TRBD2
size: many
DNA: TGTGCCAGCAATATAGCGGGAGTGAACTACGAGCAGTACTTC
CDR3: CASNIAGVNYEQYF

J: TRBJ2-3
V: TRBV4-2
D: .
size: many
DNA: TGTGCCAGCAGCCAAGGGAACTCCCTAGAAAATACGCAGTATTTT
CDR3: CASSQGNSLENTQYF

J: TRBJ2-7
V: TRBV7-2
D: .
size: many
DNA: TGTGCCAGCAGCTCCCGGGCCCACGAGCAGTACTTC
CDR3: CASSSRAHEQYF

J: TRBJ2-7
V: TRBV11-2
D: .
size: many
DNA: TGTGCCAGCAGCTTAACGGGGTCCCACGAGCAGTACTTC
CDR3: CASSLTGSHEQYF

J: TRBJ2-1
V: TRBV3-1
D: TRBD1
size: many
DNA: TGTGCCAGCAGCCAAACGGACAGGGTGTTTTACAATGAGCAGTTCTTC
CDR3: CASSQTDRVFYNEQFF

J: TRBJ2-7
V: TRBV20-1
D: .
size: many
DNA: TGCAGTGCTAGTTACGGTACCTACGAGCAGTACTTC
CDR3: CSASYGTYEQYF

J: TRBJ2-3
V: TRBV11-2
D: .
size: many
DNA: TGTGCCAGCAGCTTAGATCAGTATACGCAGTATTTT
CDR3: CASSLDQYTQYF

J: TRBJ1-1
V: TRBV28
D: .
size: many
DNA: TGTGCCAGCAGCGATGCAAACACTGAAGCTTTCTTT
CDR3: CASSDANTEAFF

J: TRBJ2-1
V: TRBV19
D: .
size: .
DNA: TGTGCCAGTAGTATAGACCCCGGACGGGGAGTCAGCTTCTTC
CDR3: CASSIDPGRGVSFF

J: TRBJ2-5
V: TRBV20-1
D: TRBD2
size: many
DNA: TGCAGTCCCGGGACTAGCGGGCCCGGAGGGGAGGAGACCCAGTACTTC
CDR3: CSPGTSGPGGEETQYF

J: TRBJ2-3
V: TRBV2
D: .
size: .
DNA: TGTGCCAGCAAGGGTTCAAGTGGGCTAGAGTATTTT
CDR3: CASKGSSGLEYF

J: TRBJ2-3
V: TRBV20-1
D: .
size: many
DNA: TGCAGTGCTACTCCTTTTGGGTTCAGCACAGATACGCAGTATTTT
CDR3: CSATPFGFSTDTQYF

J: TRBJ2-3
V: TRBV9
D: .
size: few
DNA: TGTGCCCCCCCAGCGTATCAAGATACGCAGTATTTT
CDR3: CAPPAYQDTQYF

J: TRBJ2-5
V: TRBV27
D: .
size: many
DNA: TGTGCCAGCAGTTTCGGTCGGAAGGAGACCCAGTACTTC
CDR3: CASSFGRKETQYF

J: TRBJ1-2
V: TRBV29-1
D: .
size: many
DNA: TGCAGCGTTGACGCGGGACGGGATAACTATGGCTACACCTTC
CDR3: CSVDAGRDNYGYTF

J: TRBJ1-1
V: TRBV29-1
D: TRBD1
size: many
DNA: TGCAGCGTCCCCCCCGGGACAGGTTTGGTCACTGAAGCTTTCTTT
CDR3: CSVPPGTGLVTEAFF

J: TRBJ1-2
V: TRBV6-1
D: .
size: few
DNA: TGTGCCAGCAGATTGAACTATGGCTACACCTTC
CDR3: CASRLNYGYTF

J: TRBJ2-7
V: TRBV6-1
D: .
size: .
DNA: TGTGCCAGCAGCTCCTACCAGCACGAGCAGTACTTC
CDR3: CASSSYQHEQYF

J: TRBJ2-3
V: TRBV6-6
D: .
size: many
DNA: TGTGCCAGCAGTTACGCAGGACGACCCACAGATACGCAGTATTTT
CDR3: CASSYAGRPTDTQYF

J: TRBJ2-3
V: TRBV2
D: TRBD2
size: many
DNA: TGTGCCAGCAGTGAGTGGGCTAGCGGGGGGGCTTTGGATACGCAGTATTTT
CDR3: CASSEWASGGALDTQYF

J: TRBJ2-5
V: TRBV10-3
D: TRBD1
size: many
DNA: TGTGCCATCACCGGGACAGAGGGAGAGACCCAGTACTTC
CDR3: CAITGTEGETQYF

J: TRBJ2-3
V: TRBV4-3
D: TRBD1
size: many
DNA: TGCGCCAGCAGCCAAAACAGGGGAGATACGCAGTATTTT
CDR3: CASSQNRGDTQYF

J: TRBJ2-2
V: TRBV3-1
D: .
size: .
DNA: TGTGCCGGCAGCCAAGCCACCTCTCCAGGTATCGGGGAGCTGTTTTTT
CDR3: CAGSQATSPGIGELFF

J: TRBJ1-2
V: TRBV6-2/TRBV6-3
D: .
size: many
DNA: TGTGCCAGCCGACAGGTCGCTGGAGTCATACTCGGCTACACCTTC
CDR3: CASRQVAGVILGYTF

J: TRBJ1-1
V: TRBV5-5
D: .
size: many
DNA: TGTGCCAGCAGCTTTTACAGGGAGGGCACTGAAGCTTTCTTT
CDR3: CASSFYREGTEAFF